Shown below are 32 T cell receptor beta chains from a single sample sequenced in a study of T and B cells in COVID-19 patients. TRB was amplified from about 260-540 ng of blood genomic DNA. Multiplex PCR with BIOMED2 TRB-A/B primer pools amplified TRB rearrangements. Via MiXCR, TCRdb re-called the multiplex PCR reads, giving one row per CDR3 protein. The table has 24,000 or so distinct CDR3 sequences, about 31% seen once. Source material: blood. These TCRs come from a human donor who had recovered from COVID-19.

This clonotype was detected a few times. The gene calls are TRBV19 and TRBJ1-5; 7 bases agree with TRBD1. The CDR3 length is 16 residues. Germline V gene lookup returns CDR1 LNHDA and CDR2 SQIVND (reference sequence). J gave up 0 bases and V 3 bases, and 5 bases lay outside the gene matches. The CDR3 region is CASSIQGGYSNQPQHF. Written as DNA, the CDR3 is TGTGCCAGTAGTATTCAGGGGGGTTATAGCAATCAGCCCCAGCATTTT.

In this sample, this clonotype turned up a few times. This sequence joins TRBV5-1 and TRBJ2-3; 8 positions agree with TRBD1. Germline-derived CDR1 and CDR2 are SGHRS and YFSETQ. CDR3 length: 14 residues. V was clipped by 3 bases and J by 2 bases; unmatched bases: 2. The CDR3 DNA reads as TGCGCCAGCAGCTGGGACAGGAACACAGATACGCAGTATTTT. It specifies CASSWDRNTDTQYF.

The chain uses TRBV5-5 and TRBJ2-3; 7 nucleotides agree with TRBD2. The trim removed 4 bases at V and 1 base at J, leaving 9 bases unmatched. Germline CDR1 reads SGHKS; CDR2 reads YYEKEE (reference sequence). The CDR3 totals 16 residues. CDR3 bases: TGTGCCAGCAGCGCCTACCGCCGGGAGGGCACAGATACGCAGTATTTT. This codes for CASSAYRREGTDTQYF. Filled out from reference TRBV5-5 and TRBJ2-3, the complete variable domain reads DAGVTQSPTHLIKTRGQQVTLRCSPISGHKSVSWYQQVLGQGPQFIFQYYEKEERGRGNFPDRFSARQFPNYSSELNVNALLLGDSALYLCASSAYRREGTDTQYFGPGTRLTVL.

The chain couples TRBV5-6 to TRBJ2-5, with 12 nucleotides matching TRBD1. Germline-derived CDR1 and CDR2 are SGHDT and YYEEEE. Trimming cost V 5 bases and J 3 bases; bases outside gene matches: 8. This CDR3 contains 16 residues. Written as DNA, the CDR3 is TGTGCCAGCAGTTCTCACGGGACAGGGGGCGAAGAGACCCAGTACTTC. It codes for CASSSHGTGGEETQYF.

The gene calls are TRBV6-5 and TRBJ2-7, with D tentatively TRBD2 (6 bases). V lost 2 bases and J lost 6, with 14 bases in between. In germline, CDR1 is MNHEY, CDR2 SVGAGI. The CDR3 is 14 residues long. This chain's CDR3 is CASSYGGVSSEQYF. The CDR3, as DNA: TGTGCCAGCAGTTACGGAGGGGTATCGTCCGAGCAGTACTTC.

This clonotype rates as medium-sized. This chain uses TRBV19 with TRBJ2-1, with TRBD2 identical over 8 bases. The CDR3 is made up of 15 amino acids. Germline V lookup: CDR1 LNHDA, CDR2 SQIVND (reference sequence). V was pared by 7 bases and J by 8 bases, with 13 bases of the junction left unmatched. The CDR3 region has the DNA TGTGCCAGTACCCCCGGGACTAGGAAGGAAGATGAGCAGTTCTTC. This codes for CASTPGTRKEDEQFF.

The chain has TRBV20-1 and TRBJ1-1; D is perhaps TRBD1 (5 bases). The CDR3 runs to 13 residues. The germline V and J ends were trimmed by 2 bases and 8 bases, with 15 bases remaining between them. Germline loops: CDR1 DFQATT, CDR2 SNEGSKA (reference sequence). CDR3 coding DNA: TGCAGTGCTAGAAGTGGGGCATTGAAAGAAGCTTTCTTT. It codes for CSARSGALKEAFF.

The chain has TRBV11-2 and TRBJ1-5; D remains ambiguous. V was cut by 0 bases and J by 5 bases, with 11 bases left in between. CDR3 length: 15 residues. CDR1 is SGHAT and CDR2 is FQNNGV in the germline V gene. CDR3 sequence: CASSLEGLADQPQHF. CDR3 DNA sequence: TGTGCCAGCAGCTTAGAAGGCCTGGCGGATCAGCCCCAGCATTTT.

This clonotype is judged medium-sized. This chain uses TRBV29-1 with TRBJ2-7, with 10 bases lining up with TRBD1. V was clipped by 1 base and J by 1 base; unmatched bases: 4. CDR1 SQVTM and CDR2 ANQGSEA come from the germline V gene. CDR3 length equals 15 residues. DNA for the CDR3: TGCAGCGTTGAAGGGACAGGGGGTAGATCCTACGAGCAGTACTTC. Protein: CSVEGTGGRSYEQYF.

This sequence joins TRBV6-2 or TRBV6-3 and TRBJ2-1; 8 bases fit TRBD2. CDR1 is MNHEY, CDR2 SVGEGT, per germline. J lost 7 bases, V lost 5 bases, and 7 bases had no gene match. CDR3 length: 14 residues. The CDR3 coding sequence is TGTGCCAGCAGTCCATCGGGGGGGAAGAATGAGCAGTTCTTC. Translated, it gives CASSPSGGKNEQFF.

This rearrangement joins TRBV18 to TRBJ2-7, with unresolved D. Trimming took 6 bases from V and 3 from J, leaving 9 bases between them. The CDR3 extends over 12 amino acids. Germline CDR1 reads KGHSH; CDR2 reads LQKENI. CDR3 in DNA: TGTGCCAGCTCCCCGGCAGGCTACGAGCAGTACTTC. This translates into CASSPAGYEQYF.

CDR3 DNA sequence: TGTGCCAGCAGCCTTACCGAGGGGACCTACGAGCAGTACTTC. It yields the protein CASSLTEGTYEQYF. The chain combines TRBV7-2 with TRBJ2-7; D may correspond to TRBD1 or TRBD2 (5 bases each). CDR3 size: 14 residues. The germline gives CDR1 SGHTA, CDR2 FQGNSA. V lost 5 bases and J 2 bases, leaving 13 bases between the germline ends. Full variable domain (missing parts from reference TRBV7-2 and TRBJ2-7): GAGVSQSPSNKVTEKGKDVELRCDPISGHTALYWYRQSLGQGLEFLIYFQGNSAPDKSGLPSDRFSAERTGGSVSTLTIQRTQQEDSAVYLCASSLTEGTYEQYFGPGTRLTVT.

This rearrangement joins TRBV30 to TRBJ2-2, with D unresolved. Germline V gives CDR1 GTSNPN, CDR2 SVGIG (reference sequence). Trimming removed 8 bases at V and 6 bases at J, with 16 bases between. The CDR3 covers 13 residues. In DNA, the CDR3 is TGTGCCCGTGAGGTGTCAGAATCCGGGGAGCTGTTTTTT. The encoded protein is CAREVSESGELFF.

V gene TRBV15 combines with J gene TRBJ2-1; 11 bases match TRBD1. The ends lost 0 bases at V and 2 bases at J; junction bases unmatched: 0. CDR3 length equals 16 residues. The germline V gene encodes CDR1 LNHNV and CDR2 YYDKDF (reference sequence). CDR3 nucleotide sequence: TGTGCCACCAGCAGAGAGGGACAGGGGGCCTACAATGAGCAGTTCTTC. This encodes CATSREGQGAYNEQFF.

CDR3 nucleotides: TGTGCCAGCAGCCAAGACAGAACCACCTACGAGCAGTACTTC. Its translation is CASSQDRTTYEQYF. The J gene is TRBJ2-7, the V gene TRBV4-2; no clear D. The CDR3 extends over 14 amino acids. Trimming cost V 0 bases and J 2 bases, with 8 bases left between them. Per the germline V gene, CDR1 is LGHNA and CDR2 is YNFKEQ.

The gene calls are TRBV27 and TRBJ1-2, with 9 bases aligning to TRBD1. Unmatched junction bases numbered 11, after V lost 4 bases and J lost 8 bases. This CDR3 is 15 amino acids long. Germline V CDR1 and CDR2: MNHEY, SMNVEV (reference sequence). CDR3 protein: CASSSGQGTFWGYTF. As DNA, the CDR3 is TGTGCCAGCAGTTCCGGACAGGGGACTTTTTGGGGCTACACCTTC.

The V call is TRBV5-1, the J call TRBJ2-7; TRBD1 might be the D (6 bases). The CDR3 consists of 15 residues. Germline CDR1 and CDR2: SGHRS and YFSETQ. Trimming stripped 3 bases from V and 4 bases from J, with 17 bases between. The CDR3 loop reads CASSWGGGRGYEQYF. CDR3 DNA: TGCGCCAGCAGCTGGGGTGGGGGCAGGGGATACGAGCAGTACTTC.

The chain couples TRBV19 to TRBJ2-2, with 8 positions matching TRBD1. Germline CDR1 is LNHDA and CDR2 is SQIVND (reference sequence). The CDR3 length is 14 residues. V shed 5 bases, J shed 5 bases, and the junction held 4 bases outside the gene matches. The CDR3 DNA reads as TGTGCCAGTAGTTGGACAGGGAGGACCGGGGAGCTGTTTTTT. Encoded protein: CASSWTGRTGELFF. The complete variable domain, with remaining parts taken from reference TRBV19 and TRBJ2-2, reads DGGITQSPKYLFRKEGQNVTLSCEQNLNHDAMYWYRQDPGQGLRLIYYSQIVNDFQKGDIAEGYSVSREKKESFPLTVTSAQKNPTAFYLCASSWTGRTGELFFGEGSRLTVL.

The chain's CDR3 is CASSTRSGNNQPQHF. For the CDR3, the DNA is TGTGCCAGCAGTACTAGATCTGGGAATAATCAGCCCCAGCATTTT. The rearrangement links TRBV12-3 or TRBV12-4 to TRBJ1-5; D call uncertain. This CDR3 is built from 15 residues. V was clipped by 5 bases and J by 4 bases, with 15 bases between them.

V is TRBV7-9 and J is TRBJ2-1; D is possibly TRBD2 (5 bases). This CDR3 is 14 amino acids long. V dropped 0 bases and J dropped 5 bases, with 8 bases sitting between them. Per the germline V gene, CDR1 is SEHNR and CDR2 is FQNEAQ (reference sequence). The CDR3 DNA reads TGTGCCAGCAGCTTAGCTAGCGTGCACAATGAGCAGTTCTTC. Protein product: CASSLASVHNEQFF.

The CDR3 sequence is CASRRSYEQYF. CDR3 DNA sequence: TGCGCCAGCAGAAGGTCCTACGAGCAGTACTTC. The chain employs TRBV10-2 and TRBJ2-7; no clear D. This CDR3 is built from 11 residues. CDR1 is WSHSY and CDR2 is SAAADI in the germline V gene. Trimming removed 6 bases from V and 1 base from J, with 4 bases in between.

This clonotype was picked up a small number of times. The CDR3, as DNA: TGCGCCAGCAGCTTCCTAGCGGGGACCAATGAGCAGTTCTTC. Protein sequence: CASSFLAGTNEQFF. V gene TRBV5-1 combines with J gene TRBJ2-1, with 9 bases fitting TRBD2. The CDR3 has 14 amino acids. The V gene's germline CDR1 is SGHRS and CDR2 YFSETQ. V lost 2 bases, J lost 6 bases, and 3 bases stayed unmatched.

The rearrangement uses TRBV7-2 and TRBJ2-5; 8 bases align to TRBD1. CDR1 and CDR2 (germline): SGHTA, FQGNSA. The CDR3 loop spans 14 amino acids. Trimming removed 4 bases from V and 5 bases from J; junction bases left unmatched: 6. The CDR3 sequence is CASSSGQGEETQYF. In DNA form, the CDR3 reads TGTGCCAGCAGCTCAGGACAGGGAGAGGAGACCCAGTACTTC.

This clonotype was observed a handful of times. J is TRBJ1-2 and V is TRBV15, with a tentative D call TRBD1 (6 bases). Germline CDR1 reads LNHNV; CDR2 reads YYDKDF (reference sequence). Between the trimmed V and J ends, which lost 3 bases and 0 bases, there was a span of 14 bases. The CDR3 loop spans 16 amino acids. CDR3 in DNA: TGTGCCACCAGCAGGAGTTTGACAGGAGCTAACTATGGCTACACCTTC. It translates to CATSRSLTGANYGYTF.

Comment on this clonotype: One end of the junction varies from germline; a read error may be responsible. The rearrangement joins TRBV7-2 to TRBJ1-2; TRBD1 might be the D (5 bases). This CDR3 has 11 residues. Germline values: CDR1 SGHTA, CDR2 FQGNSA. The CDR3 is CASSEGHGYTF. The CDR3 DNA reads as TGCGCCAGCAGCGAGGGGCATGGCTACACCTTC.

The J gene is TRBJ1-4, the V gene TRBV6-6; 7 positions agree with TRBD1. The CDR3 loop spans 15 amino acids. Germline assignment: CDR1 MNHNY and CDR2 SVGAGI (reference sequence). J gave up 8 bases and V 0 bases, and 6 bases lay outside the gene matches. CDR3 coding DNA: TGTGCCAGCAGTTACTCGGAGGGGGCGGGGGAAAAACTGTTTTTT. The encoded protein is CASSYSEGAGEKLFF.

Many counts were recorded for this clonotype. Here the CDR3 DNA reads TGTGCCAGCAGTACAGGGGCCGAGCAGTACTTC. Translation: CASSTGAEQYF. V and J are TRBV6-5 and TRBJ2-7; TRBD1 matches at 7 bases. This CDR3 comprises 11 residues. Germline V gene data show CDR1 as MNHEY and CDR2 as SVGAGI. The V segment lost 5 bases and the J segment 6 bases; nucleotides outside the gene matches: 1.

The CDR3 loop reads CASSLLAGANIQYF. As DNA, the CDR3 is TGTGCCAGCAGTCTTCTAGCGGGAGCAAACATTCAGTACTTC. The rearrangement joins TRBV6-2 or TRBV6-3 to TRBJ2-4; 10 bases are shared with TRBD2. J was trimmed by 6 bases and V by 5 bases; bases with no gene match: 4. Germline V gene data show CDR1 as MNHEY and CDR2 as SVGEGT. This CDR3 is 14 amino acids long.

The gene calls are TRBV24-1 and TRBJ2-1, with a weak D call TRBD2 (5 bases). Trimming took 2 bases from V and 2 from J, leaving 12 bases between them. Germline V gene lookup returns CDR1 KGHDR and CDR2 SFDVKD. The CDR3 loop spans 16 amino acids. The chain's CDR3 is CATSDSLREPYNEQFF. Here the CDR3 DNA reads TGTGCCACCAGTGATTCTTTAAGGGAGCCCTACAATGAGCAGTTCTTC.

In this sample, this clonotype turned up once. The chain joins TRBV19 to TRBJ1-1; D gene ambiguous. Germline V CDR1 and CDR2: LNHDA, SQIVND (reference sequence). CDR3 length equals 13 residues. Trimming left V 5 bases short and J 4 bases short, with 11 bases between. The CDR3 region is CASSARRSTEAFF. Written as DNA, the CDR3 is TGTGCCAGTAGTGCCCGGAGGAGCACTGAAGCTTTCTTT. The whole variable domain, filled in from reference TRBV19 and TRBJ1-1, reads DGGITQSPKYLFRKEGQNVTLSCEQNLNHDAMYWYRQDPGQGLRLIYYSQIVNDFQKGDIAEGYSVSREKKESFPLTVTSAQKNPTAFYLCASSARRSTEAFFGQGTRLTVV.

The chain is built from TRBV6-2 or TRBV6-3 and TRBJ2-4, with 7 bases matching TRBD2. The CDR3 is made up of 15 amino acids. Losses at the gene ends were 7 bases for V and 3 bases for J; bases not matched to a gene: 9. Per the germline V gene, CDR1 is MNHEY and CDR2 is SVGEGT. CDR3 residues: CASTPAGEVKNIQYF. In nucleotides, the CDR3 is TGTGCCAGCACCCCGGCGGGAGAGGTCAAAAACATTCAGTACTTC.

This clonotype showed up many times. The chain has TRBV6-5 and TRBJ2-3, with D hard to call. V lost 3 bases, J lost 5 bases, and 12 bases lay in between. From germline, CDR1 is MNHEY and CDR2 SVGAGI. The CDR3 length is 14 residues. The CDR3 is CASSYRASRDTQYF. CDR3 in DNA: TGTGCCAGCAGTTATCGAGCATCCCGAGATACGCAGTATTTT.